This passage covers 31 T cell receptor beta chains from one sample sequenced in a study of regulatory T cells in long-lasting Graves disease. HTBI primers from iRepertoire and Arm-PCR of CDR3 regions yielded the TCR beta libraries. Each CDR3 protein gets one entry after TCRdb re-called the multiplex PCR reads with MiXCR. The sample has under 250,000 distinct CDR3 sequences, 20% to 25% seen once. Sample time point: newly diagnosed GD, antithyroid drugs for less than 3 months. Extracted RNA from PBMCs served as the source of the TCR library. Sequencing was performed on peripheral blood mononuclear cells (PBMCs), taken at new diagnosis, from a patient treated with antithyroid drugs. The receptors were sampled from a female donor with Graves disease.

This clonotype showed up many times. V usage is TRBV7-9 and J usage is TRBJ2-5, with a tentative D call TRBD1 (6 bases). Between the trimmed V and J ends, which lost 5 bases and 2 bases, there was a span of 12 bases. The CDR3 is 14 amino acids. Germline CDR1 is SEHNR and CDR2 is FQNEAQ (reference sequence). The CDR3 spells CASSPWTEQETQYF. In nucleotides, the CDR3 is TGTGCCAGCAGCCCTTGGACAGAGCAAGAGACCCAGTACTTC.

As concerns this clonotype: It differs at one base from a far larger clone, so likely a read error. The chain recombines TRBV6-2 or TRBV6-3 with TRBJ2-1; no definite D call. In germline, CDR1 is MNHEY, CDR2 SVGEGT. The CDR3 runs 14 residues. Trimming pared 6 bases from V and 4 bases from J, leaving 13 bases between. The CDR3 here is CASSAQDGYNEQFF. CDR3 nucleotides: TGTGCCAGCAGCGCCCAGGACGGATACAATGAGCAGTTCTTC.

This clonotype was counted many times. The chain is built from TRBV9 and TRBJ2-7; no reliable D call. This CDR3 has 13 amino acids. Per the germline V gene, CDR1 is SGDLS and CDR2 is YYNGEE. Trimming cost V 4 bases and J 2 bases, with 10 bases left between them. The CDR3 protein is CASSPVGAYEQYF. As DNA, the CDR3 is TGTGCCAGCAGCCCCGTTGGGGCCTACGAGCAGTACTTC. The full variable domain, its missing parts supplied by reference TRBV9 and TRBJ2-7, is DSGVTQTPKHLITATGQRVTLRCSPRSGDLSVYWYQQSLDQGLQFLIQYYNGEERAKGNILERFSAQQFPDLHSELNLSSLELGDSALYFCASSPVGAYEQYFGPGTRLTVT.

V usage is TRBV4-3 and J usage is TRBJ1-2; D might be TRBD1 (6 bases). This CDR3 is built from 15 residues. Trimming took 2 bases from V and 0 from J, leaving 10 bases between them. Germline loops: CDR1 LGHNA, CDR2 YSLEER. CDR3 region: CASSQYRQANYGYTF. CDR3 DNA: TGCGCCAGCAGCCAATACAGACAGGCTAACTATGGCTACACCTTC.

A remark on this clonotype: A read error may be the cause here, since a much bigger clone is one base away. V usage is TRBV20-1 and J usage is TRBJ1-6; a possible D gene is TRBD1 (6 bases). This CDR3 spans 14 amino acids. Germline V CDR1 and CDR2: DFQATT, SNEGSKA (reference sequence). The V end was cut by 4 bases, the J end by 8 bases, with 15 bases between. The CDR3 loop is CSANAGTFYSPLHF. The CDR3 nucleotides read TGCAGTGCTAACGCCGGGACATTTTATTCACCCCTCCACTTT.

This clonotype was detected only a few times. The J gene is TRBJ2-4, the V gene TRBV11-3, with 7 bases fitting TRBD2. The CDR3 runs to 16 residues. In germline, CDR1 is SGHNT, CDR2 YENEEA. V lost 4 bases, J lost 8 bases, and 14 bases stayed unmatched. This chain's CDR3 is CASSSPAGGGYDIQYF. CDR3 in DNA: TGTGCCAGCAGCTCCCCGGCCGGGGGAGGGTACGACATTCAGTACTTC.

This clonotype was detected ten times or more. This chain links TRBV10-3 with TRBJ2-5; 7 bases fit TRBD1. The germline CDR1 and CDR2 sequences are ENHRY and SYGVKD. The J segment lost 4 bases and the V segment lost 2 bases, leaving 10 bases of the junction unmatched. CDR3 length: 16 amino acids. Written as DNA, the CDR3 is TGTGCCATCAGTGAGAGGGGATTACAGGGGAGAGAGACCCAGTACTTC. Protein sequence: CAISERGLQGRETQYF.

This clonotype has ten or more counts. The V gene is TRBV20-1, the J gene TRBJ1-5, with D maybe TRBD1 (5 bases). This CDR3 is 15 amino acids long. The V end lost 3 bases, the J end lost 2 bases, and 14 bases lay between the germline ends. CDR1 and CDR2 (germline): DFQATT, SNEGSKA (reference sequence). CDR3 in DNA: TGCAGTGCTAGGGCGGGGGATGGCGGCAATCAGCCCCAGCATTTT. This translates into CSARAGDGGNQPQHF.

This clonotype has a count of ten or more. The chain employs TRBV12-3 or TRBV12-4 and TRBJ2-7, with D possibly called TRBD1 or TRBD2 (5 bases each). Trimming pared 6 bases from V and 6 bases from J, leaving 18 bases between. The CDR3 totals 14 residues. Written as DNA, the CDR3 is TGTGCCAGCAGCCCACGGGGACCCAGGACCGAGCAGTACTTC. Translated: CASSPRGPRTEQYF.

Turning to this clonotype: A single base separates this from a much larger clone, so it may be a read error. The V and J genes are TRBV7-9 and TRBJ2-5; TRBD1 aligns across 9 bases. The DNA end is more similar to TRBJ2-1, so the J call may be wrong. From germline, CDR1 is SEHNR and CDR2 FQNEAQ (reference sequence). The CDR3 runs to 15 residues. The CDR3 spells CASSSGQGLQETQFF. The CDR3 coding sequence is TGTGCCAGCAGCTCGGGACAGGGACTTCAAGAGACCCAGTTCTTC.

This clonotype was recorded a few times. This chain links TRBV7-2 with TRBJ2-5; TRBD2 is a possible D gene (5 bases). The V end was cut by 2 bases, the J end by 5 bases, with 12 bases between. The CDR3 spans 14 residues. Germline V lookup: CDR1 SGHTA, CDR2 FQGNSA. CDR3 bases: TGTGCCAGCAGCTTATCGGCGGGTATGGAGACCCAGTACTTC. It is translated as CASSLSAGMETQYF.

This clonotype was observed a handful of times. The chain is built from TRBV20-1 and TRBJ1-1, with D possibly TRBD1 on 6 matching bases. The CDR3 spans 12 residues. Germline values: CDR1 DFQATT, CDR2 SNEGSKA (reference sequence). V gave up 6 bases and J gave up 5 bases, with 13 bases separating them. The CDR3 here is CSANTGSTEAFF. The CDR3 nucleotides are TGCAGTGCAAACACAGGGTCTACTGAAGCTTTCTTT.

There are a few counts of this clonotype. V is TRBV19 and J is TRBJ2-1; the D gene is possibly TRBD2 (6 bases). V lost 2 bases to trimming and J lost 9 bases, with 11 bases between them. Germline V gene sequence: CDR1 LNHDA, CDR2 SQIVND (reference sequence). The length of the CDR3 is 13 residues. The CDR3: CASSITTSGEQFF. The CDR3 DNA follows: TGTGCCAGTAGTATAACGACTAGTGGTGAGCAGTTCTTC.

This clonotype has a handful of counts. The genes are TRBV2 and TRBJ1-5, with 7 bases matching TRBD1. Germline lookup yields CDR1 SNHLY and CDR2 FYNNEI. J was trimmed by 3 bases and V by 11 bases; bases with no gene match: 7. The CDR3 has 13 residues. The CDR3 DNA sequence: TGTGCCGGTGGAGGGGGCCTCAATCAGCCCCAGCATTTT. This translates into CAGGGGLNQPQHF.

V gene TRBV11-1 combines with J gene TRBJ2-5, with 9 bases aligning to TRBD1. The CDR3 length is 15 residues. The germline CDR1 and CDR2 sequences are SGHAT and FQDESV (reference sequence). Trimming cost V 4 bases and J 5 bases; bases outside gene matches: 8. The CDR3 reads CASSSATGGSETQYF. In DNA form, the CDR3 reads TGTGCCAGCAGCTCGGCAACAGGGGGCAGCGAGACCCAGTACTTC. The full variable domain, rest sourced from reference TRBV11-1 and TRBJ2-5, is EAEVAQSPRYKITEKSQAVAFWCDPISGHATLYWYRQILGQGPELLVQFQDESVVDDSQLPKDRFSAERLKGVDSTLKIQPAELGDSAMYLCASSSATGGSETQYFGPGTRLLVL.

The chain employs TRBV9 and TRBJ1-6, with D perhaps TRBD1 (6 bases). Germline assignment: CDR1 SGDLS and CDR2 YYNGEE. The CDR3 spans 15 residues. Trimming took 3 bases from V and 8 from J, leaving 15 bases between them. The CDR3 here is CASSARQARDSPLHF. The CDR3 nucleotides read TGTGCCAGCAGCGCACGACAGGCCAGGGATTCACCCCTCCACTTT. Supplemented by reference TRBV9 and TRBJ1-6, the full variable domain reads DSGVTQTPKHLITATGQRVTLRCSPRSGDLSVYWYQQSLDQGLQFLIQYYNGEERAKGNILERFSAQQFPDLHSELNLSSLELGDSALYFCASSARQARDSPLHFGNGTRLTVT.

Points on this clonotype: Possible read error: a much larger clone is one base away. V is TRBV27 and J is TRBJ2-5; 11 bases align to TRBD2. Per the germline V gene, CDR1 is MNHEY and CDR2 is SMNVEV (reference sequence). This CDR3 is built from 18 residues. The DNA for the CDR3 is TGTGCCAGCAGTTTTTGGGCTAGCGGGGGGCTTTTGGGAGAGGCCCAGTACTTC. Protein product: CASSFWASGGLLGEAQYF.

As to this clonotype: This may stem from a read error, because a much larger clone lies one nucleotide away. CDR3 region: CASSELVSGETQYF. CDR3 nucleotides: TGTGCCAGCAGCGAGCTTGTGTCCGGCGAGACCCAGTACTTC. V gene TRBV3-1 combines with J gene TRBJ2-5; D unclear. The germline V and J ends were trimmed by 5 bases and 5 bases, with 15 bases remaining between them. This CDR3 has 14 residues. Germline V gene sequence: CDR1 LGHDT, CDR2 YNNKEL (reference sequence).

This clonotype occurred many times. The gene calls are TRBV6-2 or TRBV6-3 and TRBJ2-5; D is unresolved. V lost 6 bases and J 2 bases, leaving 10 bases between the germline ends. CDR3 length: 13 residues. CDR1 is MNHEY, CDR2 SVGEGT, per germline. In DNA form, the CDR3 reads TGTGCCAGCAGACCACTCGCTCAAGAGACCCAGTACTTC. This sequence encodes CASRPLAQETQYF.

This clonotype was observed many times. The V gene is TRBV12-3 or TRBV12-4, the J gene TRBJ1-1; D is unclear. The CDR3 is 13 residues long. Trimming shortened V by 4 bases and J by 5 bases, and 11 bases separated the two germline ends. The CDR3 here is CASSYGVGTEAFF. As DNA, the CDR3 is TGTGCCAGCAGTTATGGGGTTGGGACTGAAGCTTTCTTT.

This clonotype was recorded at least ten times. The chain couples TRBV2 to TRBJ2-7, with D uncertain. This CDR3 is 11 amino acids long. V shed 6 bases and J shed 6 bases, with 9 bases lying between them. The V gene's germline CDR1 is SNHLY and CDR2 FYNNEI. This CDR3 reads CASRYSSEQYF. CDR3 DNA sequence: TGTGCCAGCAGGTACAGTTCCGAGCAGTACTTC.

This clonotype has just a few counts. A junction boundary mismatches the germline segment, possibly from a read error. This chain links TRBV20-1 with TRBJ2-1; D uncertain. The CDR3 loop spans 13 amino acids. Per germline, CDR1 DFQATT and CDR2 SNEGSKA (reference sequence). For the CDR3, the DNA is TGCAGTGCTAGAGTGCCAGGCACAGCCGAGCAGCTCTTC. Its translation is CSARVPGTAEQLF.

This clonotype was detected only a few times. A much larger clonotype is one base distant, so this may be a read error. The V call is TRBV20-1, the J call TRBJ2-5; a weak D match, TRBD1 (6 bases). CDR3 size: 14 residues. Per the germline V gene, CDR1 is DFQATT and CDR2 is SNEGSKA (reference sequence). The CDR3 loop is CSASTRGNQETRYF. The CDR3 coding sequence is TGCAGTGCTAGTACTAGGGGGAACCAAGAGACCCGGTACTTC.

Many counts were recorded for this clonotype. CDR3 sequence: CASSPRTSGTYEQYF. The CDR3 nucleotides are TGCGCCAGCAGCCCGCGCACTAGCGGGACCTACGAGCAGTACTTC. The V and J genes are TRBV5-1 and TRBJ2-7, with 10 bases lining up with TRBD2. Trimming cost V 4 bases and J 2 bases; bases outside gene matches: 6. The CDR3 contains 15 residues. Germline CDR1 is SGHRS and CDR2 is YFSETQ.

This clonotype was seen many times. The junction does not match germline at one end; this may be a read error. CDR3 nucleotide sequence: TGTGCCAGCAGGATAGCGGGGAGCACAGATACGCAGTATTTT. Protein product: CASRIAGSTDTQYF. This sequence joins TRBV5-1 and TRBJ2-3; 8 nucleotides align to TRBD2. The CDR3 has 14 amino acids. Germline V gene data show CDR1 as SGHRS and CDR2 as YFSETQ.

The table lists this clonotype with many counts. The V and J genes are TRBV6-1 and TRBJ1-2; no definite D call. Between the trimmed V and J ends, which lost 11 bases and 4 bases, there was a span of 23 bases. Germline V CDR1 and CDR2: MNHNS, SASEGT. The CDR3 extends over 15 amino acids. This CDR3 is CAFKRGGGSVYGYTF. CDR3 sequence (DNA): TGTGCCTTCAAAAGAGGTGGTGGGTCCGTCTATGGCTACACCTTC.

This clonotype was detected ten times or more. This CDR3 reads CASSTRTDLGYTF. DNA for the CDR3: TGTGCCAGCAGCACACGGACAGACCTCGGCTACACCTTC. The rearrangement links TRBV7-2 to TRBJ1-2, with a tentative D call TRBD1 (6 bases). The CDR3 consists of 13 residues. Germline V CDR1 and CDR2: SGHTA, FQGNSA. V was pared by 5 bases and J by 8 bases, with 15 bases between. Full variable domain (remainder filled in from reference TRBV7-2 and TRBJ1-2): GAGVSQSPSNKVTEKGKDVELRCDPISGHTALYWYRQSLGQGLEFLIYFQGNSAPDKSGLPSDRFSAERTGGSVSTLTIQRTQQEDSAVYLCASSTRTDLGYTFGSGTRLTVV.

This clonotype was seen repeatedly, ten times or more. V and J are TRBV5-6 and TRBJ2-7, with D possibly being TRBD1 (5 bases). V shed 4 bases and J shed 3 bases, with 14 bases lying between them. The CDR3 covers 14 residues. Germline CDR1 is SGHDT and CDR2 is YYEEEE. The CDR3 DNA sequence: TGTGCCAGCAGCCGAGGACAAAACAGCTACGAGCAGTACTTC. Translating gives CASSRGQNSYEQYF.

The sample holds many counts of this clonotype. The chain employs TRBV2 and TRBJ2-3; a weak D match, TRBD2 (6 bases). The V gene's germline CDR1 is SNHLY and CDR2 FYNNEI. This CDR3 is built from 17 residues. With 3 bases removed from V and 6 bases from J, the gap between germline ends came to 22 bases. The CDR3 DNA follows: TGTGCCAGCAGTGATCCTTTTCCGGGAGACGAATCGGATACGCAGTATTTT. The encoded protein is CASSDPFPGDESDTQYF.

This clonotype was detected ten times or more. The gene calls are TRBV7-8 and TRBJ1-6, with D perhaps matching TRBD1 (5 bases). CDR1 and CDR2 from the germline V gene are SGHVS and FQNEAQ. Trimming took 5 bases from V and 10 from J, leaving 15 bases between them. The CDR3 is 14 amino acids. CDR3 nucleotides: TGTGCCAGCAGCGTGGGTCGTCGGGACTCACCCCTCCACTTT. It is translated as CASSVGRRDSPLHF.

The V and J genes are TRBV5-1 and TRBJ2-1, with 7 nucleotides matching TRBD1. This CDR3 is built from 18 residues. The J segment lost 2 bases and the V segment lost 1 base, leaving 12 bases of the junction unmatched. Germline loops: CDR1 SGHRS, CDR2 YFSETQ. DNA of the CDR3: TGCGCCAGCAGCTTGAATCCTAGTGACAGGGTCGCCTACAATGAGCAGTTCTTC. It is translated as CASSLNPSDRVAYNEQFF.